Included here is one T cell receptor beta chain sequence, with context. Its antigen is unidentified. Germline-derived CDR1 and CDR2 are MNHNY and SVGAGI (reference sequence). Trimming shortened V by 2 bases and J by 4 bases, and 15 bases separated the two germline ends. The CDR3 length is 15 residues. The sample belongs to a study of STAT3 mutations in large granular lymphocyte leukemia. Findings and limits, study-wide: Every T-LGLL patient had at least one immunodominant TCRbeta clonotype.

The assay was immunoSEQ multiplex PCR, and TCRdb's table has in-frame clones only and misses some. Of several thousand clones listed, 70% to 90% are singletons. This receptor was obtained from a man aged 80 or over with T-cell large granular lymphocyte leukemia. Some clones in this sample may be carry-over from other donors' samples. The rearrangement joins TRBV6-6 to TRBJ2-7; TRBD2 might be the D (6 bases). Sequenced: peripheral blood mononuclear cells. The CDR3 DNA sequence: TGTGCCAGCAGTTACCTCGGGGGTCTCGAGTACGAGCAGTACTTC. Amino acids: CASSYLGGLEYEQYF.